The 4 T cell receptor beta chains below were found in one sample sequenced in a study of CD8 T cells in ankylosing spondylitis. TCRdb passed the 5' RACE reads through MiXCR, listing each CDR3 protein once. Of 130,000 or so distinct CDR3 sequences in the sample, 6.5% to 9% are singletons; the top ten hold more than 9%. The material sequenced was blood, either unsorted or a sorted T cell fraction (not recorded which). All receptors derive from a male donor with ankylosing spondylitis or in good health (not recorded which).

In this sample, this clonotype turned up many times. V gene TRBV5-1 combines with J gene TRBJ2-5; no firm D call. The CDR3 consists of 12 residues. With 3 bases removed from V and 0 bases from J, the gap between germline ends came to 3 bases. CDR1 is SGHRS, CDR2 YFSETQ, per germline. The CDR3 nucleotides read TGCGCCAGCAGCTCGTACCAAGAGACCCAGTACTTC. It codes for CASSSYQETQYF.

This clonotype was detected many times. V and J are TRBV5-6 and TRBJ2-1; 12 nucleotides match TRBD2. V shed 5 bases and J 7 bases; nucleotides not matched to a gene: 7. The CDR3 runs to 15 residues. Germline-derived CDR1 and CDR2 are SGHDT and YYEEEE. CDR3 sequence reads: CASSLGLAGRNEQFF. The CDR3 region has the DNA TGTGCCAGCAGTCTCGGACTAGCGGGGCGAAATGAGCAGTTCTTC.

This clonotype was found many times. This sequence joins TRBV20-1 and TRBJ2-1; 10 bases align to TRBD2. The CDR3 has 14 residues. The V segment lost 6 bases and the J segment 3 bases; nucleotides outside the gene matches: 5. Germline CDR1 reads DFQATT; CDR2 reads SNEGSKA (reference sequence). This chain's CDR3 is CSAKAGGSYNEQFF. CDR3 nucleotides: TGCAGTGCCAAAGCGGGAGGGAGCTACAATGAGCAGTTCTTC.

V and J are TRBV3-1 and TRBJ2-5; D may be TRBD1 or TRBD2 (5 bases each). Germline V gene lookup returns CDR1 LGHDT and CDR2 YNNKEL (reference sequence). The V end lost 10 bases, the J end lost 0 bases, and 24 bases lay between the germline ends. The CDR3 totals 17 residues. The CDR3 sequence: CATSQEIKGTYQETQYF. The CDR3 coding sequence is TGTGCCACCTCCCAAGAGATCAAGGGGACGTACCAAGAGACCCAGTACTTC.